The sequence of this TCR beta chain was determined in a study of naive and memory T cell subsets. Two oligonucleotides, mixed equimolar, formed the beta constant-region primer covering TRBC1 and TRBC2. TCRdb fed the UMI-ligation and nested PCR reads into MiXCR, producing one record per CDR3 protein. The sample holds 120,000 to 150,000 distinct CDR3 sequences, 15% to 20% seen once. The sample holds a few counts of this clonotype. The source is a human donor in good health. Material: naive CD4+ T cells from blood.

DNA of the CDR3: TGTGCCAGCAGTGGTTCGGCAGGGCTAATCATCAATAATTCACCCCTCCACTTT. Residues: CASSGSAGLIINNSPLHF. The rearrangement links TRBV12-3 or TRBV12-4 to TRBJ1-6; a weak D match, TRBD1 (5 bases). Trimming took off 5 bases at V and 5 bases at J, with 22 bases between the two ends. This CDR3 has 18 residues.